This T cell receptor (beta chain) comes out of a study of HIV-infected children after antiretroviral therapy interruption. Study as a whole: Interruption-arm sampling covered weeks 0, 12, interruption end (24 or 48), and about 3 years post-study. Samples from the continuous-treatment group were taken at weeks 0, 48 and 150.

Treatment: PENTA 11 planned treatment interruption arm or continuous ART arm. From thawed PBMCs, naive CD4+ CD45RA+ CD45RO- T cells were sorted. With V trimmed by 2 bases and J by 4 bases, 5 bases remained unmatched. This CDR3 region has 14 residues. Germline V CDR1 and CDR2: SGHTA, FQGNSA. This clonotype was found many times. Antigen: not known. The TCR library was built from RNA with a 3' RACE protocol and unique molecular identifiers. TCRdb re-derived calls from the 3' RACE reads in MiXCR, one entry per CDR3 protein. The table records more than 85,000 distinct CDR3 sequences, less than 7% of them present only once. General study results and limits: Naive CD4+ CDR3 sharing between time points fell after interruption began.

The TCR comes from a pool of human donors with HIV. The material was CD45RA+ CD4+ T cells from PBMCs, pooled from several time points, obtained from a donor given antiretroviral therapy, either interrupted or continuous. Subset given: naive CD4+ CD45RA+ CD45RO- T cells. V usage is TRBV7-2 and J usage is TRBJ2-7; TRBD2 agrees at 7 bases. CDR3 nucleotide sequence: TGTGCCAGCAGCTTACCGGAGCGGGGATACGAGCAGTACTTC. Its translation: CASSLPERGYEQYF.